Listed here is a single T cell receptor beta chain. Trimming removed 0 bases at V and 4 bases at J, with 4 bases between. Germline V gives CDR1 SGHVS, CDR2 FNYEAQ. The CDR3 sequence is 13 residues long. This sample is drawn from a study of blood T cell repertoires in COVID-19. Study as a whole: Material from acute and convalescent COVID-19 was sourced from the United States, Italy and Spain. T cells, B-cell-depleted T cells, or PBMCs supplied cDNA or gDNA.

Authors' analysis steps: Nucleated cell number was recorded as an estimate derived from reference gene primer amplification. The table came from immunoSEQ multiplex PCR; TCRdb's copy has only in-frame clones and leaves some out. The DNA was the basis for D and trimming; V, J and clone size are from that table. The sample holds roughly 130,000 clones; about 88% are singletons and the top ten take around 3.7%. This chain connects TRBV7-6 to TRBJ1-3; D is uncertain. Source material: peripheral blood. This TCR was recovered from a middle-aged man with active COVID-19. CDR3 loop: CASSLASGNTIYF. The CDR3 region has the DNA TGTGCCAGCAGCTTAGCGAGCGGAAACACCATATATTTT.